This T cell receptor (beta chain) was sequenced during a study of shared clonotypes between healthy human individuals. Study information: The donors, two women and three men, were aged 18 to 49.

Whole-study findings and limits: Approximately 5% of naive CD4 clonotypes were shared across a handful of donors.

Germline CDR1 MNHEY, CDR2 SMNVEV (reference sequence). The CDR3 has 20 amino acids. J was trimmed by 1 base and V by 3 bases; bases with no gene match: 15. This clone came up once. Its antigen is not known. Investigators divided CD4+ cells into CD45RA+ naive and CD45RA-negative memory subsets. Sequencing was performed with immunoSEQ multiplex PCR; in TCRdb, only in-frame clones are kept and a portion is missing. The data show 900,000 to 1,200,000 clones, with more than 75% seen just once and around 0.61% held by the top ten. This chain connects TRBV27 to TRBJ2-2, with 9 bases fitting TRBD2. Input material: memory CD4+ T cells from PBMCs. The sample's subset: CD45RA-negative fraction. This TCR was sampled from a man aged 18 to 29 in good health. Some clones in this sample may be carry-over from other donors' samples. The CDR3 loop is CASSFGWREGLLKNTGELFF. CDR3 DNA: TGTGCCAGCAGTTTTGGATGGCGGGAGGGCCTATTAAAGAACACCGGGGAGCTGTTTTTT.